This T cell receptor (beta chain) was sequenced during a study of PD-L1 blockade in urothelial cancer. About the research overall: Atezolizumab (1,200 mg intravenously every 3 weeks) began in about 2014 for patients. At 3 weeks after treatment start (second dose) and again at 6 weeks, blood was analyzed.

Overall study results and limits: Durable-benefit patients had greater expansion of tumor-associated blood clones at 3 weeks.

This clone was found once. Its antigen is not identified. Germline CDR1 and CDR2: MGHRA and YSYEKL. The CDR3 loop spans 17 amino acids. The J segment lost 5 bases and the V segment lost 4 bases, leaving 13 bases of the junction unmatched. Here immunoSEQ multiplex PCR was the method, and the copy in TCRdb shows in-frame clones only, minus some. The repertoire holds 35,000 to 45,000 clones, with 65% to 90% as singletons. Indicated time point: pretreatment peripheral blood. The sequence derives from a man in his sixties with urothelial cancer. The gene calls are TRBV4-1 and TRBJ2-5; TRBD2 matches 10 bases. Material: PBMCs, obtained around atezolizumab (anti-PD-L1) treatment. The CDR3 DNA is TGCGCCAGCAGCCCGCTTCTACTAGCGGGGTCGGGCGAGACCCAGTACTTC. Protein sequence: CASSPLLLAGSGETQYF.